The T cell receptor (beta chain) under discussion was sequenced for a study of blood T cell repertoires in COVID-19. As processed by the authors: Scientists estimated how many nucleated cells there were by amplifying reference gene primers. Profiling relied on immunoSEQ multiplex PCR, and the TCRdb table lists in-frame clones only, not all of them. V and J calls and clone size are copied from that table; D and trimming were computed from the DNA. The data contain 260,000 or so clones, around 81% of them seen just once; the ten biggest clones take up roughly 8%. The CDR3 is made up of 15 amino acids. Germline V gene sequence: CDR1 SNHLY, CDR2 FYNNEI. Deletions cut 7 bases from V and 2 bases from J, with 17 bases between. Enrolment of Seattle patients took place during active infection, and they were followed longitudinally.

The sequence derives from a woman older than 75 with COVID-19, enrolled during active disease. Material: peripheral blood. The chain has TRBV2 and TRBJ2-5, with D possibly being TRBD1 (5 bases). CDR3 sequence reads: CASKREGAEQETQYF. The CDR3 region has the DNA TGTGCCAGCAAGAGAGAAGGGGCGGAACAAGAGACCCAGTACTTC.